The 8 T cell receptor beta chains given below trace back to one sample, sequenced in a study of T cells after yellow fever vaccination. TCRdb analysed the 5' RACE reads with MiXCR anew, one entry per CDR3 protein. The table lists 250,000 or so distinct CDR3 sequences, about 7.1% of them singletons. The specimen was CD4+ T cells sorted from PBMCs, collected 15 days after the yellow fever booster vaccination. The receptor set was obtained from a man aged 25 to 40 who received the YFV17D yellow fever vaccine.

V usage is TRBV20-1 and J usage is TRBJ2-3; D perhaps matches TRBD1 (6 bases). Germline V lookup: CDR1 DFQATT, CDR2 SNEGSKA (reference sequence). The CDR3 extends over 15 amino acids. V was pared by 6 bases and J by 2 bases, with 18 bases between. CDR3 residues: CSARPGTTFTDTQYF. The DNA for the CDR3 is TGCAGTGCACGCCCCGGGACAACCTTCACAGATACGCAGTATTTT.

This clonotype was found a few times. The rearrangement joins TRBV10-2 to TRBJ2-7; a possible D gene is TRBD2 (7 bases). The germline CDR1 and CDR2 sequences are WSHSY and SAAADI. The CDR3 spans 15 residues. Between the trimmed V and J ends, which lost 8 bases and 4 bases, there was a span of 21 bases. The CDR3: CASEGLGGGLYEQYF. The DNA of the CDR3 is TGCGCCAGCGAGGGTCTGGGCGGGGGCCTGTACGAGCAGTACTTC.

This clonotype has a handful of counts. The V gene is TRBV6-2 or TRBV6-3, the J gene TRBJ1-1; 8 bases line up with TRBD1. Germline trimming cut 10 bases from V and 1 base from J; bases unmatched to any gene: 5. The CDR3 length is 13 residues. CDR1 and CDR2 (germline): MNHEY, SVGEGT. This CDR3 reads CATSGQENTEAFF. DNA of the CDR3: TGTGCCACCTCGGGACAGGAGAACACTGAAGCTTTCTTT.

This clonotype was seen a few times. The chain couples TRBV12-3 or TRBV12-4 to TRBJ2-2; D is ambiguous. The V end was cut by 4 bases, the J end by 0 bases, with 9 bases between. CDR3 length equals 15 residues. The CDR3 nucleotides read TGTGCCAGCAGTTACCTCGGGCCGAACACCGGGGAGCTGTTTTTT. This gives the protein CASSYLGPNTGELFF.

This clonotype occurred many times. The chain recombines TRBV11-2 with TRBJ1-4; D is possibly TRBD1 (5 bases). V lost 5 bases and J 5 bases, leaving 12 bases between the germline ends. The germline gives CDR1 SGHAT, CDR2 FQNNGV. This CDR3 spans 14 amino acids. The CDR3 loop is CASSPWGRNEKLFF. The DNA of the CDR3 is TGTGCCAGCAGCCCGTGGGGGAGGAATGAAAAACTGTTTTTT.

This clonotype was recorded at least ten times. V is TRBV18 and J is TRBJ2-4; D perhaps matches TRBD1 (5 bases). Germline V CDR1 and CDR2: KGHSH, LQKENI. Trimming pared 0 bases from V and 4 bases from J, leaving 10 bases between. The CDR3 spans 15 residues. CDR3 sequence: CASSPPSDRKNIQYF. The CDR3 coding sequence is TGTGCCAGCTCACCACCGTCTGACAGAAAAAACATTCAGTACTTC.

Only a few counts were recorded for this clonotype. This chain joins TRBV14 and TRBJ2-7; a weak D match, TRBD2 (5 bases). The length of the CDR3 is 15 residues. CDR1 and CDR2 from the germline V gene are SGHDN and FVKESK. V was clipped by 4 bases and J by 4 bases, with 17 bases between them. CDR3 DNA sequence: TGTGCCAGCAGCCGAGAGGGCTATCTGGGTTACGAGCAGTACTTC. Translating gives CASSREGYLGYEQYF.

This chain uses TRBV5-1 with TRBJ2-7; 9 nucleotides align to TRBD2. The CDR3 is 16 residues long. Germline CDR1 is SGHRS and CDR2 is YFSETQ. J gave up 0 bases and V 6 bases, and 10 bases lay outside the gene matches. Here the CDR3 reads CASNGEGSGSSYEQYF. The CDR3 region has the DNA TGCGCCAGCAACGGGGAAGGTAGCGGGAGCTCCTACGAGCAGTACTTC.